The 9 T cell receptor beta chains below all came from one sample that was sequenced in a study of blood T cell repertoires in COVID-19. Clones were read by immunoSEQ multiplex PCR, and TCRdb kept only the in-frame ones, dropping some. The sample yields approximately 490,000 clones, around 87% seen once. Material: PBMCs or T cells enriched from blood (not recorded which). The receptors were gathered from a woman younger than 35 who had recovered from COVID-19.

This clone was recorded only once. The V gene is TRBV29-1, the J gene TRBJ1-1; D gene ambiguous. Trimming took 3 bases from V and 1 from J, leaving 9 bases between them. CDR3 length: 13 amino acids. CDR1 is SQVTM and CDR2 is ANQGSEA in the germline V gene. CDR3 bases: TGCAGCGTTGATAGGAGTCCGAACACTGAAGCTTTCTTT. Its protein is CSVDRSPNTEAFF.

Written as DNA, the CDR3 is TGCGCCAGCAGCGTCGGACAGTCCACCGGGGAGCTGTTTTTT. Translating it yields CASSVGQSTGELFF. V gene TRBV5-1 combines with J gene TRBJ2-2; a weak D match, TRBD1 (6 bases). The germline V gene encodes CDR1 SGHRS and CDR2 YFSETQ. The CDR3 is 14 residues long. Deletions cut 4 bases from V and 4 bases from J, with 11 bases between.

The CDR3: CASSLRDTNEQFF. CDR3 DNA sequence: TGTGCCAGCAGTTTAAGGGACACCAATGAGCAGTTCTTC. J is TRBJ2-1 and V is TRBV27, with D maybe TRBD1 (6 bases). Germline-derived CDR1 and CDR2 are MNHEY and SMNVEV (reference sequence). The V and J ends lost 2 bases and 6 bases respectively, with 8 bases between them. The CDR3 spans 13 residues.

Details on this clone: Other nucleotide sequences in the sample specify the same CDR3. The chain carries TRBV12-3 or TRBV12-4 and TRBJ2-7; D remains unclear. V was pared by 4 bases and J by 1 base, with 5 bases between. The CDR3 has 12 amino acids. The CDR3 region is CASSSGSYEQYF. The CDR3 nucleotides are TGTGCCAGCAGTTCCGGGTCCTACGAGCAGTACTTC.

A note on this clone: At one boundary the junction diverges from the germline segment, which might be a read error. The rearrangement links TRBV5-1 to TRBJ1-1; D gene unclear. The CDR3 has 13 residues. Looked up from germline, CDR1 is SGHRS and CDR2 is YFSETQ. For the CDR3, the DNA is TGCGCCAGCAGCCTAGCGACGAACCCTGAAGCTTTCTTT. Translation: CASSLATNPEAFF.

CDR3 amino acids: CARSGQGACQPQHF. The CDR3, as DNA: TGTGCCAGAAGTGGCCAGGGGGCTTGTCAGCCCCAGCATTTT. V usage is TRBV5-3 and J usage is TRBJ1-5; 8 positions match TRBD1. TRBV5-3 is recorded as an ORF, its role being uncertain. The trim removed 5 bases at V and 6 bases at J, leaving 7 bases unmatched. The CDR3 has 14 amino acids.

The sample holds a few counts of this clone. The rearrangement uses TRBV12-3 or TRBV12-4 and TRBJ2-3; possibly TRBD1 for D (6 bases). The V end was cut by 8 bases, the J end by 2 bases, with 8 bases between. The CDR3 covers 12 residues. The CDR3 sequence: CASGQYTDTQYF. In DNA form, the CDR3 reads TGTGCCAGCGGACAGTACACAGATACGCAGTATTTT.

V gene TRBV19 combines with J gene TRBJ1-5; TRBD1 might be the D (5 bases). From germline, CDR1 is LNHDA and CDR2 SQIVND (reference sequence). CDR3 size: 15 residues. V was cut by 1 base and J by 1 base, with 8 bases left in between. Here the CDR3 reads CASSIVGASNQPQHF. Written as DNA, the CDR3 is TGTGCCAGTAGTATAGTAGGGGCCAGCAATCAGCCCCAGCATTTT.

V gene TRBV6-5 combines with J gene TRBJ1-6; D is ambiguous. CDR1 and CDR2 (germline): MNHEY, SVGAGI. Trimming shortened V by 8 bases and J by 5 bases, and 10 bases separated the two germline ends. There are 13 residues in the CDR3. The CDR3: CASRRRDNSPLHF. CDR3 sequence (DNA): TGTGCCAGCCGAAGGAGGGATAATTCACCCCTCCACTTT.